The 7 T cell receptor beta chains below were found in one sample sequenced in a study of blood T cell repertoires in COVID-19. The method was immunoSEQ multiplex PCR; TCRdb's version includes in-frame clones alone and lacks a portion of them. The profile covers about 350,000 clones, with 87% appearing a single time and approximately 1% taken by the ten largest. Sequencing was performed on PBMCs or T cells enriched from blood (not recorded which). The receptors derive from a woman in her thirties who had recovered from COVID-19.

This clone was seen only once. This chain connects TRBV30 to TRBJ2-7, with D possibly being TRBD2 (5 bases). The germline CDR1 and CDR2 sequences are GTSNPN and SVGIG (reference sequence). The CDR3 has 11 residues. The V end was cut by 5 bases, the J end by 3 bases, with 8 bases between. The CDR3 reads CAWGRGYEQYF. DNA for the CDR3: TGTGCCTGGGGACGGGGCTACGAGCAGTACTTC.

The CDR3 sequence: CASILRGGPKDEQFF. DNA of the CDR3: TGTGCCAGCATCCTAAGGGGGGGGCCTAAGGATGAGCAGTTCTTC. The V and J genes are TRBV6-6 and TRBJ2-1; D may be TRBD2 (7 bases). Trimming pared 7 bases from V and 8 bases from J, leaving 21 bases between. From germline, CDR1 is MNHNY and CDR2 SVGAGI (reference sequence). This CDR3 contains 15 residues.

The V and J genes are TRBV5-6 and TRBJ2-3, with D perhaps matching TRBD2 (7 bases). This CDR3 is built from 16 residues. Trimming cost V 1 base and J 3 bases, with 15 bases left between them. The germline gives CDR1 SGHDT, CDR2 YYEEEE. CDR3 nucleotides: TGTGCCAGCAGCTTGCGGGGGGCGCGGCGGACAGATACGCAGTATTTT. It yields the protein CASSLRGARRTDTQYF.

V gene TRBV2 combines with J gene TRBJ2-5, with TRBD2 as a possible D gene (6 bases). The CDR3 runs to 14 residues. The V end was cut by 5 bases, the J end by 6 bases, with 16 bases between. CDR1 is SNHLY, CDR2 FYNNEI, per germline. CDR3 loop: CASSSGWGVQTQYF. The CDR3 nucleotides read TGTGCCAGCAGTTCGGGGTGGGGGGTTCAGACCCAGTACTTC.

V and J are TRBV5-4 and TRBJ1-4; no definite D call. Germline-derived CDR1 and CDR2 are SGHNT and YYREEE (reference sequence). There are 13 residues in the CDR3. Deletions cut 4 bases from V and 12 bases from J, with 16 bases between. The CDR3 DNA follows: TGTGCCAGCAGCCAAAACGCAGGTTTGGAACTGTTTTTT. It specifies CASSQNAGLELFF.

V usage is TRBV3-1 (or the pseudogene TRBV3-2) and J usage is TRBJ2-3; tentative D call: TRBD1 (5 bases). With 0 bases removed from V and 1 base from J, the gap between germline ends came to 8 bases. This CDR3 spans 15 amino acids. Germline V CDR1 and CDR2: LGHDT, YNNKEL (reference sequence). The CDR3 here is CASSQDMGRTDTQYF. The CDR3 DNA is TGTGCCAGCAGCCAAGATATGGGGCGCACAGATACGCAGTATTTT.

This chain links TRBV28 with TRBJ1-1, with a weak D call TRBD1 (6 bases). The CDR3 loop spans 14 amino acids. Germline V lookup: CDR1 MDHEN, CDR2 SYDVKM. V lost 8 bases, J lost 2 bases, and 15 bases lay in between. The CDR3 loop reads CASQGRGQNTEAFF. DNA for the CDR3: TGTGCCAGCCAAGGAAGGGGACAAAACACTGAAGCTTTCTTT.